One and the same sample provided the 17 T cell receptor beta chains below, sequenced in a study of early stage breast cancer tumors. The method was immunoSEQ multiplex PCR; TCRdb's version includes in-frame clones alone and lacks a portion of them. This sample yields about 14,000 clones, of which approximately 81% are seen a single time; 7.5% to 8% belongs to the top ten. Specimen: normal breast tissue next to the tumor. All receptors come from a person between 50 and 60 years old with breast cancer.

The chain joins TRBV6-6 to TRBJ1-4; 8 bases map to TRBD1. V was pared by 5 bases and J by 13 bases, with 3 bases of the junction left unmatched. This CDR3 is built from 11 residues. CDR1 is MNHNY and CDR2 is SVGAGI in the germline V gene (reference sequence). In nucleotides, the CDR3 is TGTGCCAGCAGTGACAGGGGAAGACTGTTTTTT. It yields the protein CASSDRGRLFF.

The chain is built from TRBV19 and TRBJ2-2; TRBD2 matches at 14 bases. Trimming at V came to 6 bases and at J to 4 bases, leaving 4 bases not matched to a gene. The CDR3 spans 16 residues. Germline assignment: CDR1 LNHDA and CDR2 SQIVND (reference sequence). The CDR3 nucleotides read TGTGCCAGTAGGCGGACTAGCGGGGGGACCACCGGGGAGCTGTTTTTT. Translating it yields CASRRTSGGTTGELFF.

This clone was observed once. The chain employs TRBV4-3 and TRBJ1-2; no clear D. The V and J ends lost 0 bases and 6 bases respectively, with 17 bases between them. This CDR3 comprises 16 residues. Germline CDR1 is LGHNA and CDR2 is YSLEER. DNA of the CDR3: TGCGCCAGCAGCCAAGAGTTAGTTGGGCATCTAGATGGCTACACCTTC. Its protein product is CASSQELVGHLDGYTF.

CDR3 sequence: CASSYSGISTDTQYF. In DNA, the CDR3 is TGTGCCAGCTCATATTCAGGTATTAGCACAGATACGCAGTATTTT. The V and J genes are TRBV18 and TRBJ2-3; D gene uncertain. V lost 5 bases to trimming and J lost 0 bases, with 12 bases between them. Germline values: CDR1 KGHSH, CDR2 LQKENI. CDR3 length equals 15 residues.

This clone was observed a single time. The chain has TRBV5-5 and TRBJ2-1; 8 bases are shared with TRBD2. The length of the CDR3 is 16 residues. V trimming: 3 bases; J trimming: 6 bases; junction bases outside the gene matches: 11. Germline CDR1 and CDR2: SGHKS and YYEKEE (reference sequence). CDR3 amino acids: CASSSYGTRVGNEQFF. The CDR3 nucleotides read TGTGCCAGCAGCTCGTACGGGACTAGAGTTGGCAATGAGCAGTTCTTC.

This clone appeared a single time. The genes are TRBV27 and TRBJ2-5; tentative D call: TRBD1 (6 bases). From germline, CDR1 is MNHEY and CDR2 SMNVEV (reference sequence). V dropped 7 bases and J dropped 5 bases, with 20 bases sitting between them. The CDR3 extends over 15 amino acids. The CDR3 loop reads CASTDRLGGTETQYF. The CDR3 DNA reads TGTGCCAGCACCGATCGGCTAGGGGGAACGGAGACCCAGTACTTC.

The chain has TRBV7-9 and TRBJ1-1; the D is unclear. Deletions cut 3 bases from V and 0 bases from J, with 14 bases between. The CDR3 runs to 16 residues. Germline V lookup: CDR1 SEHNR, CDR2 FQNEAQ (reference sequence). DNA for the CDR3: TGTGCCAGCAGCTTGGGTCAGATCTTAATGAACACTGAAGCTTTCTTT. Translated: CASSLGQILMNTEAFF.

This chain connects TRBV6-5 to TRBJ2-7, with TRBD1 matching over 7 bases. The CDR3 spans 13 residues. Looked up from germline, CDR1 is MNHEY and CDR2 is SVGAGI. Trimming cost V 4 bases and J 3 bases; bases outside gene matches: 3. The CDR3 DNA follows: TGTGCCAGCAGTTCCCGGGACAGCTACGAGCAGTACTTC. Its protein is CASSSRDSYEQYF.

In this sample, this clone turned up once. The rearrangement links TRBV9 to TRBJ2-2; 7 nucleotides agree with TRBD1. In germline, CDR1 is SGDLS, CDR2 YYNGEE. V lost 2 bases to trimming and J lost 8 bases; unmatched junction nucleotides: 12. The CDR3 sequence is 16 residues long. CDR3 coding DNA: TGTGCCAGCAGCGTTACAGGGGCGAGGCGAGGGGGGGAGCTGTTTTTT. It is translated as CASSVTGARRGGELFF.

This chain uses TRBV4-3 with TRBJ2-2; 8 bases map to TRBD1. Germline V gives CDR1 LGHNA, CDR2 YSLEER. J lost 6 bases, V lost 0 bases, and 3 bases had no gene match. The length of the CDR3 is 15 residues. CDR3 sequence: CASSQDLTGAGELFF. The CDR3 bases are TGCGCCAGCAGCCAAGATCTGACAGGGGCCGGGGAGCTGTTTTTT.

This chain connects TRBV30 to TRBJ2-1, with 9 bases matching TRBD2. The germline gives CDR1 GTSNPN, CDR2 SVGIG (reference sequence). The CDR3 runs 14 residues. The J segment lost 3 bases and the V segment lost 5 bases, leaving 5 bases of the junction unmatched. The chain's CDR3 is CAWVRGGGYNEQFF. CDR3 nucleotides: TGTGCCTGGGTGCGCGGGGGGGGCTACAATGAGCAGTTCTTC.

The rearrangement joins TRBV6-1 to TRBJ2-5, with 8 bases matching TRBD1. The junction had 4 bases not matched to a gene; V was cut back by 5 bases and J by 5 bases. The CDR3 sequence is 13 residues long. The germline V gene has CDR1 MNHNS and CDR2 SASEGT. The CDR3 protein is CASSSRGRETQYF. The CDR3 DNA is TGTGCCAGCAGTAGCAGGGGGCGGGAGACCCAGTACTTC.

The chain carries TRBV6-5 and TRBJ2-3; D uncertain. The CDR3 spans 15 residues. Germline-derived CDR1 and CDR2 are MNHEY and SVGAGI. With 5 bases removed from V and 1 base from J, the gap between germline ends came to 13 bases. The chain's CDR3 is CASSPMPGGTDTQYF. CDR3 coding DNA: TGTGCCAGCAGTCCCATGCCTGGGGGCACAGATACGCAGTATTTT.

The rearrangement links TRBV6-1 to TRBJ1-4; unclear D gene. This CDR3 comprises 13 residues. Germline V gene sequence: CDR1 MNHNS, CDR2 SASEGT. V shed 4 bases and J shed 5 bases, with 8 bases lying between them. The DNA of the CDR3 is TGTGCCAGCAGTGCAGACTTGAATGAAAAACTGTTTTTT. It is translated as CASSADLNEKLFF.

The chain links TRBV7-2 to TRBJ2-5; D ambiguous. Trimming left V 5 bases short and J 5 bases short, with 18 bases between. The CDR3 sequence is 15 residues long. The germline gives CDR1 SGHTA, CDR2 FQGNSA. For the CDR3, the DNA is TGTGCCAGCAGCGGGTTGGGCAGTGGTAGGGAGACCCAGTACTTC. Amino acids: CASSGLGSGRETQYF.

V gene TRBV4-3 combines with J gene TRBJ2-2; a possible D gene is TRBD2 (6 bases). Trimming took 1 base from V and 2 from J, leaving 8 bases between them. Germline CDR1 and CDR2: LGHNA and YSLEER. The CDR3 spans 15 residues. CDR3 sequence (DNA): TGCGCCAGCAGCCAAGCCGGGAGAAACACCGGGGAGCTGTTTTTT. Its protein is CASSQAGRNTGELFF.

This clone was seen just once. This chain joins TRBV28 and TRBJ1-6; 7 bases match TRBD1. CDR3 length: 14 amino acids. The ends lost 6 bases at V and 7 bases at J; junction bases unmatched: 6. The germline CDR1 and CDR2 sequences are MDHEN and SYDVKM. This CDR3 is CASRDREANSPLHF. In DNA, the CDR3 is TGTGCCAGCAGAGACAGGGAGGCGAATTCACCCCTCCACTTT. The variable domain in full, with the rest retrieved from reference TRBV28 and TRBJ1-6, is DVKVTQSSRYLVKRTGEKVFLECVQDMDHENMFWYRQDPGLGLRLIYFSYDVKMKEKGDIPEGYSVSREKKERFSLILESASTNQTSMYLCASRDREANSPLHFGNGTRLTVT.